The rows below give T cell receptor beta chains drawn from one sample of a study of shared clonotypes between healthy human individuals. Assay used: immunoSEQ multiplex PCR; TCRdb lists only in-frame clones, some missing. The sample carries around 1 million clones, 70% to 85% recorded once. Sequences were obtained from memory CD4+ T cells sorted from blood. The receptor set was obtained from a man aged 18 to 29 in good health. The CDR3 runs from the conserved cysteine through the conserved F or W. The D gene is left open where the match is weak. For some rows the clone size is stated as once, few or many, or as a class when expanded; others skip it.

TRBJ1-6 | once | 16 | TRBD1 | TRBV5-6 | CASSPGTGLYNSPLHF | TGTGCCAGCAGCCCAGGGACAGGGCTGTATAATTCACCCCTCCACTTT
TRBJ2-7 | . | 12 | . | TRBV5-4 | CASSRDHYEQYF | TGTGCCAGCAGTAGGGATCACTACGAGCAGTACTTC
TRBJ2-7 | . | 12 | . | TRBV27 | CASSFTGAEQYF | TGTGCCAGCAGTTTTACAGGAGCCGAGCAGTACTTC
TRBJ2-1 | . | 11 | . | TRBV21-1 | CASSKGREQFF | TGTGCCAGCAGCAAAGGGAGGGAGCAGTTCTTC
TRBJ1-1 | once | 15 | TRBD1 | TRBV10-3 | CAISGTGGLNTEAFF | TGTGCCATCAGCGGGACAGGGGGATTGAACACTGAAGCTTTCTTT
TRBJ2-3 | few | 14 | . | TRBV9 | CASSSKDSGDTQYF | TGTGCCAGCAGCTCCAAGGACAGTGGGGATACGCAGTATTTT
TRBJ2-5 | . | 14 | TRBD1 | TRBV2 | CATSKDRAQETQYF | TGTGCCACCAGTAAAGACAGGGCCCAAGAGACCCAGTACTTC
TRBJ2-5 | . | 15 | . | TRBV7-2 | CASSLMGADQETQYF | TGTGCCAGCAGCTTAATGGGGGCGGACCAAGAGACCCAGTACTTC
TRBJ1-2 | many | 12 | . | TRBV10-3 | CAIPGQYYGYTF | TGTGCCATCCCAGGACAGTACTATGGCTACACCTTC
TRBJ2-7 | . | 17 | TRBD1 | TRBV5-4 | CASSAGQGAGLIYEQYF | TGTGCCAGCAGCGCGGGACAGGGGGCGGGATTGATATACGAGCAGTACTTC
TRBJ2-3 | . | 13 | . | TRBV19 | CASLNDPTDTQYF | TGTGCCAGTCTGAATGACCCCACAGATACGCAGTATTTT
TRBJ2-5 | once | 16 | TRBD2 | TRBV11-2 | CASSLDSGLAQETQYF | TGTGCCAGCAGCTTAGATTCGGGACTAGCACAAGAGACCCAGTACTTC
TRBJ1-1 | . | 15 | TRBD1 | TRBV5-4 | CASSLGGTGNTEAFF | TGTGCCAGCAGCTTGGGAGGGACAGGCAACACTGAAGCTTTCTTT